This T cell receptor (beta chain) appears in the sequencing data of a study of beta chain features in type 1 diabetes (dated by TCRdb to between 2018 and 2020). With regard to the full study: No differences in mean age, gender distribution, total cell number or subset yield were found between patients and healthy donors. In the study, TCRB repertoires of sorted circulating CD4+ T cell subsets from recently diagnosed type 1 diabetes patients were compared with those of matched healthy donors. Across all samples, approximately 98,000,000 sorted cells were examined, and cell number per subset correlated strongly with RNA yield. Whereas all 28 donors provided naive and central memory subsets, regulatory and stem cell-like memory subsets were isolated from just 8 patients and about 8 healthy donors.

This clone has more than one count but fewer than ten. Its antigen is currently not known. No qualities accompany the bases; no much larger clone lies one base away. From each donor, a single peripheral blood sample of approximately 120 mL on average was drawn into heparinised tubes. A BD FACSAria II and a panel including CD45RO, CCR7, CD25, CD127, CD95 and CD27 were used to sort naive, central memory, regulatory and stem cell-like memory CD4+ T cells. Every sorted population had a purity above 95%. PBMCs were isolated right away by Lymphoprep density gradient centrifugation and were stained directly, without culture. So that batch effects would be minimized, each experiment stained and sorted samples in pairs, pairing one healthy donor with one patient. The full study reports these points: Shorter templates might have been favored by PCR, but patient and control samples were amplified and corrected together, so both groups would have been affected equally by any skew. Because small numbers of individuals were included in the HLA sub-analyses, any influence of HLA type on TCRB rearrangement was left unresolved. Fewer insertions and more nucleotide deletions at VDJ recombination sites were observed in patients with type 1 diabetes, implying thymic rearrangement abnormalities. Sequencing cDNA rather than genomic DNA could over-represent highly expressing activated cells, although activation and CD3 levels did not differ between groups. Naive, central memory and regulatory TCRB repertoires appeared to be more similar among patients than among healthy donors. In all four CD4+ subsets, TCRB CDR3 length was moderately but significantly shorter in type 1 diabetes patients.

The entire amount of isolated RNA was reverse transcribed using the High Capacity cDNA Reverse Transcription Kit, so the sequenced TCRB transcripts were expressed ones. Naive, central memory and regulatory T cell samples underwent deep immunoSEQ sequencing, averaging around 3.9 million total reads per sample. Sorted cells were lysed in RLT buffer and RNA was extracted with DNase-treated RNeasy Micro or Mini kits, depending on cell number. Each cell subset was processed on its own to prevent cross-contamination, while patient and healthy donor samples were processed together. The immunoSEQ multiplex PCR was used to amplify TCRB sequences from cDNA, generating 87-bp fragments that spanned the CDR3 region. Sequencing of the amplicons was done on the Illumina HiSeq platform. Under the source paper's analysis protocol: PCR bias was computationally corrected using synthetic template baselines, reads within Hamming distance 2 were collapsed, and singletons that could not be merged were discarded. Reads were aligned against IMGT so that V, D and J genes, CDR3 length and insertions or deletions at six rearrangement sites could be assigned. Within each subset, clonotype counts were normalized to sorted cell number, after which true diversity and Gini coefficients were computed with the tcR R package. Repertoire sharing was quantified using the overlap coefficient calculated on TCRB nucleotide sequences. TCRdb took over this immuneACCESS table, retaining in-frame rearrangements with V and J assigned. Such tables are incomplete; in checked studies, under half of the missing clones stem from an unresolved V gene, and the remainder is unexplained. The V and J calls and clone size are taken from that table; D and trimming were inferred from the DNA. In this sample the table shows 150,000 to 170,000 clones, around 8.5% of which occur a single time. The ten most abundant clones make up 0.65% of the sample.

The TCR was taken from a man aged 18 to 35 in good health. Sequences were obtained from central memory CD4+ T cells from blood.

In nucleotides, the sequence is TGTGCCAGTAGATGGACAGGGGCTGGCTACACCTTC. Its protein reads: CASRWTGAGYTF. The rearranged chain carries TRBV19 and TRBJ1-2; a stretch of 9 junction bases matches TRBD1. For this chain, trimming is 6 bases at the V end and 7 bases at the J end, and the number of junction bases without a gene match is 3. The CDR3, cysteine through phenylalanine, is 12 amino acids long. Of all the DNA, just the CDR3 is kept, 36 bases in frame from base 1. From a lookup of the germline V gene (reference sequence), CDR1 and CDR2 are LNHDA and SQIVND.